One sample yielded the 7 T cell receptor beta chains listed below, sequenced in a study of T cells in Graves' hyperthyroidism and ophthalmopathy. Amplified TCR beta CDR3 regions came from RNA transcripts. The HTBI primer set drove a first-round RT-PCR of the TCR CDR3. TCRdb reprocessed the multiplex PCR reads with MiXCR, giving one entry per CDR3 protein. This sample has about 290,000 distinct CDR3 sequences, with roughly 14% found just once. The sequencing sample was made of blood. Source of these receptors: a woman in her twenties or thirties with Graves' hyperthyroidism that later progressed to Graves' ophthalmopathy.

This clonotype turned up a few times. CDR3 DNA sequence: TGTGCCAGCAGCGAGGGGTTATTCATAGCGGGAGGACCAGATACGCAGTATTTT. Protein sequence: CASSEGLFIAGGPDTQYF. The chain recombines TRBV6-1 with TRBJ2-3; 10 nucleotides line up with TRBD2. The V gene end was trimmed by 6 bases and the J gene end by 4 bases; junction bases not matched to a gene: 16. The CDR3 sequence is 18 residues long. Germline V gene data show CDR1 as MNHNS and CDR2 as SASEGT.

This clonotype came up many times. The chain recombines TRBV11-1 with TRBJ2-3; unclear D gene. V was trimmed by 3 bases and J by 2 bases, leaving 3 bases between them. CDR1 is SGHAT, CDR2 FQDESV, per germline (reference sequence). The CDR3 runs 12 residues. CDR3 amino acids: CASSFPTDTQYF. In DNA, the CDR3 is TGTGCCAGCAGCTTCCCCACAGATACGCAGTATTTT.

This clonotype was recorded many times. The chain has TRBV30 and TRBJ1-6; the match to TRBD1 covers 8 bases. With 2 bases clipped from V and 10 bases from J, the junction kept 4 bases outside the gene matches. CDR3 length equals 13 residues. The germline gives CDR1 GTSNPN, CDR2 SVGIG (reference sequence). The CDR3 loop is CAWSNRGRSPLHF. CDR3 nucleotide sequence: TGTGCCTGGAGTAACAGGGGGAGATCACCCCTCCACTTT.

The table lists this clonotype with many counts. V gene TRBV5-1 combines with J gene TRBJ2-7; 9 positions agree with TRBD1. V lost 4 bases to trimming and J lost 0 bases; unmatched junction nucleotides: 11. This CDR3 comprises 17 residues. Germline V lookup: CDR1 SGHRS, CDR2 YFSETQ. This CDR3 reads CASSPGPGQGSSYEQYF. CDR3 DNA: TGCGCCAGCAGCCCCGGACCCGGACAGGGGAGCTCCTACGAGCAGTACTTC.

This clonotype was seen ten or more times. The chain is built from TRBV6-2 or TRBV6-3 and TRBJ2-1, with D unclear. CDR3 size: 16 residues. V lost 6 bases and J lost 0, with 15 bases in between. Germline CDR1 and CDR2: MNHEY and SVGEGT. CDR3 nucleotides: TGTGCCAGCAGCCCCTGGGAAAGAAGCTCCTACAATGAGCAGTTCTTC. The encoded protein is CASSPWERSSYNEQFF.

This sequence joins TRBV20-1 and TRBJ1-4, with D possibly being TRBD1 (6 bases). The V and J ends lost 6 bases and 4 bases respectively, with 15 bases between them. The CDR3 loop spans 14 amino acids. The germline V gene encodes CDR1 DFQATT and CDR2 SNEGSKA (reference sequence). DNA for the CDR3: TGCAGTGCCCCCACAGGGATAAATAATGAAAAACTGTTTTTT. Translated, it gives CSAPTGINNEKLFF.

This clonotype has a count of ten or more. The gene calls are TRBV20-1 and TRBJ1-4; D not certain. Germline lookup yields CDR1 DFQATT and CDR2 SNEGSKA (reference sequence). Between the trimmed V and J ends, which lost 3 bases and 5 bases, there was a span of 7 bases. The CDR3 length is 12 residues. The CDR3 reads CSARTGNEKLFF. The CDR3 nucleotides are TGCAGTGCTAGGACGGGAAATGAAAAACTGTTTTTT.